The 22 T cell receptor beta chains reported below all come from one sample, sequenced in a study of glioma-infiltrating T cells. Amplification of TCR alpha and beta CDR3 regions from RNA used iRepertoire nested multiplex PCR. TCRdb called the multiplex PCR reads again in MiXCR, with one record for every CDR3 protein. The sample includes 3,000 or so distinct CDR3 sequences, approximately 15% of them seen just once. Sequenced material: glioma tissue, nonneoplastic brain tissue, or PBMCs (not recorded which). The receptor set was obtained from a human donor with low-grade glioma or glioblastoma, undergoing nonglioma brain surgery, or in good health (not recorded which).

This clonotype was observed at least ten times. V usage is TRBV7-9 and J usage is TRBJ2-3; 12 bases fit TRBD2. The CDR3 covers 18 residues. Germline V gives CDR1 SEHNR, CDR2 FQNEAQ (reference sequence). Unmatched junction bases numbered 12, after V lost 4 bases and J lost 4 bases. CDR3 residues: CASSYPVGLAGGPDTQYF. The CDR3 coding sequence is TGTGCCAGCAGCTACCCGGTGGGTCTAGCGGGGGGGCCAGATACGCAGTATTTT.

The rearrangement joins TRBV28 to TRBJ1-5, with D maybe TRBD1 (5 bases). Germline assignment: CDR1 MDHEN and CDR2 SYDVKM. V lost 7 bases to trimming and J lost 7 bases, with 20 bases between them. The CDR3 covers 15 residues. DNA for the CDR3: TGTGCCAGCACCCCCAGGGCAGGGTATAAACAGCCCCAGCATTTT. The encoded protein is CASTPRAGYKQPQHF.

In its sample, this clonotype ranks as medium-sized. The chain combines TRBV7-6 with TRBJ2-5, with no clear D. CDR1 is SGHVS, CDR2 FNYEAQ, per germline. V was clipped by 4 bases and J by 2 bases, with 14 bases between them. This CDR3 spans 15 amino acids. CDR3 bases: TGTGCCAGCAGCTCCTCGGCTTTGCCTCAAGAGACCCAGTACTTC. Its protein is CASSSSALPQETQYF.

V gene TRBV13 combines with J gene TRBJ2-7; 8 nucleotides line up with TRBD1. The ends lost 5 bases at V and 4 bases at J; junction bases unmatched: 7. The CDR3 totals 14 residues. Germline CDR1 PRHDT, CDR2 FYEKMQ (reference sequence). CDR3: CASSPRDRNYEQYV. CDR3 nucleotides: TGTGCCAGCAGCCCCAGGGACAGGAATTACGAGCAGTACGTC.

This clonotype was observed a few times. This chain uses TRBV27 with TRBJ1-1; D is unresolved. This CDR3 is 12 amino acids long. The germline gives CDR1 MNHEY, CDR2 SMNVEV (reference sequence). Trimming left V 6 bases short and J 6 bases short, with 11 bases between. The CDR3 spells CASSTDGSEAFF. The CDR3 DNA reads as TGTGCCAGCAGCACCGACGGTTCTGAAGCTTTCTTT.

This clonotype was recorded at least ten times. The chain is built from TRBV10-3 and TRBJ1-1, with D hard to call. CDR3 length: 14 residues. Germline V gene sequence: CDR1 ENHRY, CDR2 SYGVKD. Deletions cut 4 bases from V and 5 bases from J, with 14 bases between. This CDR3 reads CAISGGSLGTEAFF. The CDR3 DNA sequence: TGTGCCATCAGTGGGGGATCCCTCGGGACTGAAGCTTTCTTT.

This clonotype has ten or more counts. The chain uses TRBV9 and TRBJ1-6; D may be TRBD1 (6 bases). Trimming removed 2 bases at V and 6 bases at J, with 15 bases between. Looked up from germline, CDR1 is SGDLS and CDR2 is YYNGEE. This CDR3 region has 16 residues. The CDR3 is CASSVYRDPANSPLHF. DNA of the CDR3: TGTGCCAGCAGCGTCTACAGGGATCCCGCTAATTCACCCCTCCACTTT.

Points on this clonotype: A much larger clone differs by one base, so this may be a read error. The chain joins TRBV18 to TRBJ2-5; D gene ambiguous. Germline CDR1 is KGHSH and CDR2 is LQKENI. The CDR3 is 12 amino acids. The V end was cut by 7 bases, the J end by 5 bases, with 11 bases between. Here the CDR3 DNA reads TGTGCCAGCTATTACGATCGGGAGACCCAGTACTTC. It is translated as CASYYDRETQYF.

In its sample, this clonotype is medium-sized. The gene calls are TRBV20-1 and TRBJ2-3; D is uncertain. Germline loops: CDR1 DFQATT, CDR2 SNEGSKA (reference sequence). V was clipped by 2 bases and J by 2 bases, with 11 bases between them. The CDR3 sequence is 14 residues long. The CDR3 protein is CSARSFWDTDTQYF. The DNA for the CDR3 is TGCAGTGCTAGATCCTTTTGGGACACAGATACGCAGTATTTT.

Judged by abundance, this clonotype is medium-sized. This sequence joins TRBV20-1 and TRBJ2-1; D assignment may be TRBD1 or TRBD2 (5 bases each). V gave up 6 bases and J gave up 9 bases, with 21 bases separating them. This CDR3 has 14 residues. CDR1 and CDR2 from the germline V gene are DFQATT and SNEGSKA (reference sequence). CDR3 sequence (DNA): TGCAGTGCCCCCCGAGGGGCGTCCCTTCCTGAGCAGTTCTTC. This sequence encodes CSAPRGASLPEQFF.

Within the sample, this clonotype is medium-sized (0.01 to 0.1%). V and J are TRBV6-6 and TRBJ2-2, with D unclear. The CDR3 sequence is 12 residues long. Trimming stripped 0 bases from V and 7 bases from J, with 3 bases between. Germline V gene data show CDR1 as MNHNY and CDR2 as SVGAGI (reference sequence). CDR3 in DNA: TGTGCCAGCAGTTACTCGGGCGGGGAGCTGTTTTTT. Translated, it gives CASSYSGGELFF.

V and J are TRBV11-2 and TRBJ2-1, with no clear D. The CDR3 totals 17 residues. Germline values: CDR1 SGHAT, CDR2 FQNNGV. V dropped 1 base and J dropped 0 bases, with 13 bases sitting between them. The CDR3 sequence: CASSLGRFAISYNEQFF. CDR3 bases: TGTGCCAGCAGCTTAGGCAGGTTTGCTATCTCCTACAATGAGCAGTTCTTC.

Comment on this clonotype: A read error may produce the germline difference seen at one junction end. The CDR3 region is CSASMGHISNQPQHF. In DNA, the CDR3 is TGCAGTGCTAGTATGGGACACATTAGCAATCAGCCCCAGCACTTT. V gene TRBV20-1 combines with J gene TRBJ1-5; D may be TRBD1 (6 bases). This CDR3 comprises 15 residues. Germline V gives CDR1 DFQATT, CDR2 SNEGSKA (reference sequence).

This clonotype was recorded many times. The J gene is TRBJ2-1, the V gene TRBV7-9, with D hard to call. Germline V CDR1 and CDR2: SEHNR, FQNEAQ (reference sequence). V dropped 5 bases and J dropped 0 bases, with 5 bases sitting between them. CDR3 length: 13 residues. CDR3 DNA sequence: TGTGCCAGCAGCCCAGCCTCCTACAATGAGCAGTTCTTC. It translates to CASSPASYNEQFF.

V is TRBV4-1 and J is TRBJ1-5; D gene ambiguous. The V end lost 0 bases, the J end lost 0 bases, and 9 bases lay between the germline ends. This CDR3 has 16 amino acids. Germline V gives CDR1 MGHRA, CDR2 YSYEKL. CDR3 DNA: TGCGCCAGCAGCCAAGATCTCGCTAATAGCAATCAGCCCCAGCATTTT. Protein: CASSQDLANSNQPQHF.

In its sample, this clonotype is medium-sized. This chain joins TRBV6-1 and TRBJ2-3; perhaps TRBD2 as D (6 bases). The CDR3 is made up of 16 amino acids. CDR1 MNHNS and CDR2 SASEGT come from the germline V gene. V was clipped by 6 bases and J by 0 bases, with 16 bases between them. The CDR3 nucleotides are TGTGCCAGCAGGGAGTGGGACGCGGGGAGCACAGATACGCAGTATTTT. Its protein product is CASREWDAGSTDTQYF.

Concerning this clonotype: The junction does not match germline at one end; this may be a read error. The chain carries TRBV27 and TRBJ2-7; D perhaps matches TRBD2 (6 bases). CDR1 and CDR2 (germline): MNHEY, SMNVEV (reference sequence). The CDR3 sequence is 16 residues long. CDR3 in amino acids: CARGPTLDFSTGEQCF. DNA of the CDR3: TGTGCCAGAGGTCCGACCTTGGACTTCTCGACGGGGGAGCAGTGCTTC.

Turning to this clonotype: This may arise from a read error, as a much more abundant clone is one base away. V and J are TRBV5-1 and TRBJ1-2; D is possibly TRBD1 (5 bases). The CDR3 length is 15 residues. CDR1 is SGHRS and CDR2 is YFSETQ in the germline V gene. This chain's CDR3 is CASSLAYTGTRFIDF. The CDR3, as DNA: TGCGCCAGCAGCTTGGCTTACACCGGGACCCGCTTTATCGACTTC.

This clonotype is labeled as medium-sized. The chain uses TRBV4-1 and TRBJ2-3; 7 nucleotides line up with TRBD2. The CDR3 loop spans 15 amino acids. V lost 5 bases and J lost 0; bases outside the gene matches: 5. The germline V gene encodes CDR1 MGHRA and CDR2 YSYEKL. For the CDR3, the DNA is TGCGCCAGCAGCGACAGCGGGGCCAGCACAGATACGCAGTATTTT. Protein: CASSDSGASTDTQYF.

This clonotype is termed medium-sized. The chain links TRBV20-1 to TRBJ2-3, with TRBD2 matching over 8 bases. V trimming: 5 bases; J trimming: 2 bases; junction bases outside the gene matches: 6. The CDR3 has 14 amino acids. From germline, CDR1 is DFQATT and CDR2 SNEGSKA (reference sequence). Written as DNA, the CDR3 is TGCAGTGCTCAGCGGGGGACGAACACAGATACGCAGTATTTT. It codes for CSAQRGTNTDTQYF.

At least ten counts were recorded for this clonotype. The chain carries TRBV14 and TRBJ1-1, with unresolved D. Germline CDR1 and CDR2: SGHDN and FVKESK. The CDR3 loop spans 14 amino acids. Trimming pared 1 base from V and 0 bases from J, leaving 6 bases between. CDR3 DNA sequence: TGTGCCAGCAGCCAAGCCGGCATGAACACTGAAGCTTTCTTT. Its translation is CASSQAGMNTEAFF.

This clonotype occurred many times. The J gene is TRBJ2-5, the V gene TRBV7-9; 7 nucleotides agree with TRBD2. In germline, CDR1 is SEHNR, CDR2 FQNEAQ (reference sequence). The V and J ends lost 3 bases and 7 bases, in that order; junction bases with no gene match: 8. The CDR3 length is 14 residues. CDR3 DNA sequence: TGTGCCAGCAGCTTCAAGAGCGGGGTTGGGACCCAGTACTTC. Translation gives CASSFKSGVGTQYF.